The rows below give T cell receptor beta chains drawn from one sample of a study of CD8 T cells in ankylosing spondylitis. TCRdb fed the 5' RACE reads into MiXCR, producing one record per CDR3 protein. This table holds about 250,000 distinct CDR3 sequences, about 10% found once. Sequencing was carried out using blood, either unsorted or a sorted T cell fraction (not recorded which). The receptors stem from a male donor with ankylosing spondylitis or in good health (not recorded which). Each CDR3 is given with its conserved first and last residue. Each record gives: clone size, V gene, D gene, J gene, CDR3 DNA, CDR3 protein. D genes are given only for firm matches. Size is stated for part of the rows, as once, few or many counts, or as a class when the clone is expanded.

clone_size: many; v_call: TRBV10-3; d_call: .; j_call: TRBJ2-3; cdr3_nt: TGTGCCATCAGGACGACAGATACGCAGTATTTT; cdr3_aa: CAIRTTDTQYF
clone_size: few; v_call: TRBV5-4; d_call: .; j_call: TRBJ2-2; cdr3_nt: TGTGCCAGCAGCTTGAGTGGTACTACCGGGGAGCTGTTTTTT; cdr3_aa: CASSLSGTTGELFF
clone_size: few; v_call: TRBV20-1; d_call: TRBD2; j_call: TRBJ2-1; cdr3_nt: TGCAGTATGGAACTAGCGGGAGCCAATGAGCAGTTCTTC; cdr3_aa: CSMELAGANEQFF
clone_size: many; v_call: TRBV25-1; d_call: .; j_call: TRBJ1-1; cdr3_nt: TGTGCCAGCAGTCCCCGGACGGCCGCGGGTGCTGAAGCTTTCTTT; cdr3_aa: CASSPRTAAGAEAFF
clone_size: many; v_call: TRBV20-1; d_call: .; j_call: TRBJ1-1; cdr3_nt: TGCAGTGCTAGAGGCCGGACAGTTTCTGAAGCTTTCTTT; cdr3_aa: CSARGRTVSEAFF
clone_size: many; v_call: TRBV5-1; d_call: TRBD1; j_call: TRBJ2-5; cdr3_nt: TGCGCCAGCAGCGACGGGACAGGACAAGAGACCCAGTACTTC; cdr3_aa: CASSDGTGQETQYF
clone_size: many; v_call: TRBV11-1; d_call: TRBD1; j_call: TRBJ1-2; cdr3_nt: TGTGCCAGCAGCCGTCCCGGGACAGGGGCCCACCACACTTCTAACTATGGCTACACCTTC; cdr3_aa: CASSRPGTGAHHTSNYGYTF
clone_size: many; v_call: TRBV21-1; d_call: .; j_call: TRBJ1-2; cdr3_nt: TGTGCCAGCAGCAAAATGGGGGGGAGTGGTGGCTACACCTTC; cdr3_aa: CASSKMGGSGGYTF
clone_size: many; v_call: TRBV7-6; d_call: .; j_call: TRBJ2-1; cdr3_nt: TGTGCCAGCAGCTTACCAATACAGGGAAGCGAGCAGTTCTTC; cdr3_aa: CASSLPIQGSEQFF
clone_size: .; v_call: TRBV5-5; d_call: .; j_call: TRBJ2-7; cdr3_nt: TGTGCCAGCAGCTTGGGCTGGCCGGACTACGAGCAGTACTTC; cdr3_aa: CASSLGWPDYEQYF
clone_size: many; v_call: TRBV2; d_call: .; j_call: TRBJ2-1; cdr3_nt: TGTGCCAGCAGTGAACTGTTCTTC; cdr3_aa: CASSELFF
clone_size: .; v_call: TRBV7-2; d_call: TRBD2; j_call: TRBJ2-3; cdr3_nt: TGTGCCAGCAGTAAGCGGGGGGGCTCAGATACGCAGTATTTT; cdr3_aa: CASSKRGGSDTQYF
clone_size: many; v_call: TRBV6-2/TRBV6-3; d_call: .; j_call: TRBJ1-1; cdr3_nt: TGTGCCAGCAGCCTCGTGGTGAACACTGAAGCTTTCTTT; cdr3_aa: CASSLVVNTEAFF
clone_size: .; v_call: TRBV6-1; d_call: TRBD1; j_call: TRBJ1-6; cdr3_nt: TGTGCCAGCAGGGGGGGACAGGGTAATAATTCACCCCTCCACTTT; cdr3_aa: CASRGGQGNNSPLHF
clone_size: many; v_call: TRBV4-2; d_call: .; j_call: TRBJ2-2; cdr3_nt: TGTGCCAGCAGCCAAGACCTCGCCGGGGAGCTGTTTTTT; cdr3_aa: CASSQDLAGELFF
clone_size: .; v_call: TRBV7-2; d_call: TRBD2; j_call: TRBJ2-1; cdr3_nt: TGTGCCAGCAGCTTAGCTAGGACTAGCGGGGTCCCCTACAATGAGCAGTTCTTC; cdr3_aa: CASSLARTSGVPYNEQFF
clone_size: many; v_call: TRBV20-1; d_call: TRBD2; j_call: TRBJ2-5; cdr3_nt: TGCAGTGCAACCCCAGCGGGCGGGGGGGCCCCAGAGACCCAGTACTTC; cdr3_aa: CSATPAGGGAPETQYF
clone_size: .; v_call: TRBV5-1; d_call: TRBD1; j_call: TRBJ1-1; cdr3_nt: TGCGCCAGCAGCTTGGCGACAGGGGTAGGGACTGAAGCTTTCTTT; cdr3_aa: CASSLATGVGTEAFF
clone_size: few; v_call: TRBV4-1; d_call: TRBD1; j_call: TRBJ1-2; cdr3_nt: TGCGCCAGCACGATAAGAACAGGGGGAACTAACTATGGCTACACCTTC; cdr3_aa: CASTIRTGGTNYGYTF
clone_size: many; v_call: TRBV20-1; d_call: TRBD2; j_call: TRBJ2-7; cdr3_nt: TGCAGTGCTAGAGATCGACTAGCGGGGAGCTACGAGCAGTACTTC; cdr3_aa: CSARDRLAGSYEQYF
clone_size: many; v_call: TRBV20-1; d_call: TRBD2; j_call: TRBJ2-1; cdr3_nt: TGCAGTGCCCCGGGGGGGGGTCGGAATGAGCAGTTCTTC; cdr3_aa: CSAPGGGRNEQFF
clone_size: many; v_call: TRBV5-1; d_call: TRBD2; j_call: TRBJ2-7; cdr3_nt: TGCGCCAGCAGCTCCCTAGCGGGTTCCTACGAGCAGTACTTC; cdr3_aa: CASSSLAGSYEQYF
clone_size: many; v_call: TRBV25-1; d_call: TRBD1; j_call: TRBJ1-6; cdr3_nt: TGTGCCAGCAGAGGACAGGGCTATAATTCACCCCTCCACTTT; cdr3_aa: CASRGQGYNSPLHF
clone_size: many; v_call: TRBV15; d_call: .; j_call: TRBJ1-4; cdr3_nt: TGTGCCACCAGCGCTCGACAACAAACTAATGAAAAACTGTTTTTT; cdr3_aa: CATSARQQTNEKLFF
clone_size: .; v_call: TRBV6-1; d_call: .; j_call: TRBJ2-1; cdr3_nt: TGTGCCAGAAGTGAACGCCGGGACTCCTCTTGGGGCAATGAGCAGTTCTTC; cdr3_aa: CARSERRDSSWGNEQFF
clone_size: many; v_call: TRBV12-3/TRBV12-4; d_call: .; j_call: TRBJ2-1; cdr3_nt: TGTGCCAGCATTAAGCCGGGACGGGGGGCGGTTCAGCAGTTCTTC; cdr3_aa: CASIKPGRGAVQQFF
clone_size: many; v_call: TRBV20-1; d_call: .; j_call: TRBJ1-2; cdr3_nt: TGCAGCGCCCCGCACAGGCCGGGGGAACATGGCTACACCTTC; cdr3_aa: CSAPHRPGEHGYTF
clone_size: few; v_call: TRBV30; d_call: .; j_call: TRBJ1-1; cdr3_nt: TGTGCCTGGAGTGTACCGGGGAGGCAAGCTTTCTTT; cdr3_aa: CAWSVPGRQAFF
clone_size: many; v_call: TRBV30; d_call: TRBD1; j_call: TRBJ1-2; cdr3_nt: TGTGCCTGGAGTGGCCGGGACAGCAACTATGGCTACACCTTC; cdr3_aa: CAWSGRDSNYGYTF
clone_size: many; v_call: TRBV5-1; d_call: .; j_call: TRBJ1-1; cdr3_nt: TGCGCCAGCAGCTTAGAACAGCGGAACACTGAAGCTTTCTTT; cdr3_aa: CASSLEQRNTEAFF
clone_size: .; v_call: TRBV3-1; d_call: .; j_call: TRBJ2-3; cdr3_nt: TGTGCCAGCAGCCTCCTAGAGGAGTATGATACGAAGTATTTT; cdr3_aa: CASSLLEEYDTKYF
clone_size: few; v_call: TRBV4-1; d_call: .; j_call: TRBJ1-5; cdr3_nt: TGCGCCAGCAGCCAAGATATCGGGCTCAGCCAGCCCCAGCATTTT; cdr3_aa: CASSQDIGLSQPQHF
clone_size: many; v_call: TRBV11-2; d_call: .; j_call: TRBJ1-2; cdr3_nt: TGTGCCAGCAGCTTAAACCTGGTGCAGAACTATGGCTACACCTTC; cdr3_aa: CASSLNLVQNYGYTF
clone_size: many; v_call: TRBV20-1; d_call: .; j_call: TRBJ2-1; cdr3_nt: TGCAGTGCTAGAGGCGGGGACTCGTTAAGCTCCTACAATGAGCAGTTCTTC; cdr3_aa: CSARGGDSLSSYNEQFF
clone_size: many; v_call: TRBV5-5; d_call: TRBD1; j_call: TRBJ1-2; cdr3_nt: TGTGCCAGCAGCTTGGGGACAGGGGCCGGCTACACCTTC; cdr3_aa: CASSLGTGAGYTF
clone_size: many; v_call: TRBV12-3/TRBV12-4; d_call: .; j_call: TRBJ2-7; cdr3_nt: TGTGCCAGCACCCTCACCGGGACATCCTACGAGCAGTACTTC; cdr3_aa: CASTLTGTSYEQYF